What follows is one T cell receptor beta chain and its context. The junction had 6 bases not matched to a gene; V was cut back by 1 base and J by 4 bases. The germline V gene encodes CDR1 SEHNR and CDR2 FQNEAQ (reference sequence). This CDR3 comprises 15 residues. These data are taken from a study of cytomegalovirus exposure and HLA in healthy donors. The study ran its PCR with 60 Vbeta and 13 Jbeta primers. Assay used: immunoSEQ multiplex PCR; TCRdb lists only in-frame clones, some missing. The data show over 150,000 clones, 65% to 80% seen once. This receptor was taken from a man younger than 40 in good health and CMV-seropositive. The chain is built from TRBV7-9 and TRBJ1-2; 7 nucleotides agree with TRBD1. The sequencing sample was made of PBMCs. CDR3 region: CASSLGEGGFYGYTF. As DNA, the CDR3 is TGTGCCAGCAGCTTAGGGGAAGGGGGCTTCTATGGCTACACCTTC.